Detailed here is one T cell receptor (beta chain). Data came from immunoSEQ multiplex PCR; TCRdb stores just in-frame clones and leaves some out. The sample yields 65,000 to 95,000 clones, roughly nine tenths seen once. This sample stems from a study of blood T cell repertoires in COVID-19. Study as a whole: PBMCs, B-cell-depleted T cells, or T cells were the source of the cDNA or gDNA that made up the material.

The V end lost 2 bases, the J end lost 3 bases, and 16 bases lay between the germline ends. The germline gives CDR1 MNHEY, CDR2 SMNVEV (reference sequence). There are 16 residues in the CDR3. Sequences were obtained from peripheral blood. J is TRBJ1-1 and V is TRBV27, with D maybe TRBD1 (6 bases). This clonotype was obtained from a man aged 45-60 years with COVID-19, enrolled during active disease. The CDR3 loop is CASSLREPWGHTEAFF. The CDR3 DNA reads TGTGCCAGCAGTTTACGAGAGCCGTGGGGGCACACTGAAGCTTTCTTT.